The text below deals with one T cell receptor (beta chain). The data were taken from a study of CD8 T cells in Susac syndrome. From blood CD8+ and CD4+ T cells, TCR beta sequences were generated. Included as multiple sclerosis controls were treatment-naive patients who had stable or active relapsing-remitting disease. Random hexamers primed reverse transcription of roughly 0.5 to 1 ug RNA. Multiplex immunoSEQ PCR targeted 54 Vbeta and 13 Jbeta TCR beta segments. Via MiXCR, TCRdb re-called the immunoSEQ multiplex PCR reads, giving one row per CDR3 protein. The sample has some 190,000 distinct CDR3 sequences; around 95% are singletons. V was clipped by 6 bases and J by 12 bases, with 30 bases between them. CDR3 length equals 15 residues. CDR1 is DFQATT, CDR2 SNEGSKA, per germline (reference sequence).

Specimen: CD4+ T cells from PBMCs. The source of this sequence is a human donor with multiple sclerosis. The genes are TRBV20-1 and TRBJ2-7; D is perhaps TRBD2 (5 bases). The CDR3 DNA reads as TGCAGTGCCCGTCTCGCCGGAGTCCCCGCGTCGGCGGGGTACTTC. Protein: CSARLAGVPASAGYF.